Following are 15 T cell receptor beta chains from one sample sequenced in a study of CD8+ T cells in alopecia areata. After isolation, RNA underwent reverse transcription to generate cDNA as the sequencing template. Assay used: immunoSEQ multiplex PCR; TCRdb lists only in-frame clones, some missing. The sample lists approximately 100,000 clones, around 59% seen once, with around 8.5% in the top ten. The sequenced sample was CD4+ T cells sorted from blood. These receptors were collected from a human donor in good health.

This clone was detected a few times. This chain uses TRBV4-1 with TRBJ2-2; perhaps D is TRBD1 or TRBD2 (5 bases each). V was shortened by 1 base and J by 7 bases, with 19 bases between the two germline ends. The CDR3 is 17 residues long. Germline lookup yields CDR1 MGHRA and CDR2 YSYEKL. The CDR3 sequence is CASSQVWGRVESGELFF. CDR3 nucleotides: TGCGCCAGCAGCCAAGTTTGGGGGAGAGTAGAGAGCGGGGAGCTGTTTTTT.

In this sample, this clone turned up once. This chain connects TRBV28 to TRBJ2-7; possibly TRBD1 or TRBD2 for D (5 bases each). The V end lost 5 bases, the J end lost 6 bases, and 14 bases lay between the germline ends. Germline V lookup: CDR1 MDHEN, CDR2 SYDVKM. This CDR3 comprises 13 residues. This CDR3 is CASSPGQGSEQYF. In DNA form, the CDR3 reads TGTGCCAGCAGTCCGGGGCAGGGCTCCGAGCAGTACTTC. The whole variable domain, remainder taken from reference TRBV28 and TRBJ2-7, is DVKVTQSSRYLVKRTGEKVFLECVQDMDHENMFWYRQDPGLGLRLIYFSYDVKMKEKGDIPEGYSVSREKKERFSLILESASTNQTSMYLCASSPGQGSEQYFGPGTRLTVT.

This chain connects TRBV6-5 to TRBJ1-1, with a weak D call TRBD1 (5 bases). The germline gives CDR1 MNHEY, CDR2 SVGAGI. This CDR3 comprises 16 residues. V was clipped by 0 bases and J by 1 base, with 12 bases between them. The CDR3 coding sequence is TGTGCCAGCAGTTACTCGGGTACAGGTAGGAACACTGAAGCTTTCTTT. Encoded protein: CASSYSGTGRNTEAFF.

This clone has more than one count but fewer than ten. The chain uses TRBV27 and TRBJ2-1; 7 nucleotides line up with TRBD2. This CDR3 comprises 15 residues. Trimming at V came to 2 bases and at J to 4 bases, leaving 5 bases not matched to a gene. From germline, CDR1 is MNHEY and CDR2 SMNVEV (reference sequence). The CDR3 reads CASSLRAGPYNEQFF. The CDR3 bases are TGTGCCAGCAGTTTAAGAGCGGGACCGTACAATGAGCAGTTCTTC.

This chain connects TRBV6-5 to TRBJ1-2; tentatively, D is TRBD1 (6 bases). The CDR3 loop spans 12 amino acids. V was cut by 8 bases and J by 5 bases, with 12 bases left in between. Germline CDR1 MNHEY, CDR2 SVGAGI. The CDR3 DNA reads TGTGCCAGCGGCAGGGGTAGATATGGCTACACCTTC. This encodes CASGRGRYGYTF.

The chain carries TRBV23-1 and TRBJ2-7, with D unresolved. TRBV23-1 qualifies as an ORF whose function is uncertain. Trimming left V 11 bases short and J 0 bases short, with 14 bases between. CDR3 length: 13 residues. DNA of the CDR3: TGCGCCCCCACGGAGTTCCACTCCTACGAGCAGTACTTC. Translated: CAPTEFHSYEQYF.

This clone turned up a few times. The chain employs TRBV19 and TRBJ1-6, with D unclear. Germline values: CDR1 LNHDA, CDR2 SQIVND (reference sequence). The CDR3 length is 14 residues. V lost 4 bases and J 13 bases, leaving 17 bases between the germline ends. The DNA of the CDR3 is TGTGCCAGTAGTAGAGAAGGCTCCTCGATGCCCCTCCACTTT. Residues: CASSREGSSMPLHF.

This clone has a single count. The J gene is TRBJ1-4, the V gene TRBV7-2, with a possible D match to TRBD1 (6 bases). V gave up 7 bases and J gave up 6 bases, with 15 bases separating them. Germline CDR1 SGHTA, CDR2 FQGNSA. The CDR3 runs to 14 residues. CDR3 bases: TGTGCCAGCACCTTGAACAGGGTTGATGAAAAACTGTTTTTT. Its protein is CASTLNRVDEKLFF.

The chain recombines TRBV5-1 with TRBJ1-5; 7 nucleotides match TRBD1. The ends lost 4 bases at V and 3 bases at J; junction bases unmatched: 4. This CDR3 contains 14 residues. Germline V CDR1 and CDR2: SGHRS, YFSETQ. Here the CDR3 reads CASSPTGTNQPQHF. The CDR3 DNA follows: TGCGCCAGCAGCCCGACAGGGACCAATCAGCCCCAGCATTTT.

This clone was counted only a few times. This chain joins TRBV2 and TRBJ1-5; 10 nucleotides align to TRBD1. Germline assignment: CDR1 SNHLY and CDR2 FYNNEI. CDR3 length: 16 residues. After removal of 4 bases from V and 3 bases from J, the junction contained 6 bases not matched to a gene. Written as DNA, the CDR3 is TGTGCCAGCAGTGGGGGGACAGGGGAGGACAATCAGCCCCAGCATTTT. Translated: CASSGGTGEDNQPQHF.

The chain has TRBV9 and TRBJ1-5; D is uncertain. The CDR3 runs to 13 residues. In germline, CDR1 is SGDLS, CDR2 YYNGEE. V lost 4 bases and J lost 5, with 10 bases in between. The CDR3 protein is CASSQIPDQPQHF. In nucleotides, the CDR3 is TGTGCCAGCAGCCAAATCCCCGATCAGCCCCAGCATTTT.

This clone was counted a single time. V usage is TRBV4-3 and J usage is TRBJ1-6; D uncertain. Germline V CDR1 and CDR2: LGHNA, YSLEER. This CDR3 spans 15 amino acids. The ends were cut back, 4 bases at V and 7 bases at J, with 14 bases in the middle. Written as DNA, the CDR3 is TGCGCCAGCAGCCTAGGCTGGCTCGAAAATTCACCCCTCCACTTT. Residues: CASSLGWLENSPLHF.

V is TRBV7-9 and J is TRBJ2-4; maybe TRBD1 (6 bases). CDR1 and CDR2 (germline): SEHNR, FQNEAQ (reference sequence). Trimming took 2 bases from V and 1 from J, leaving 9 bases between them. This CDR3 is 15 amino acids long. The DNA of the CDR3 is TGTGCCAGCAGCTTAACAGGGACCGCCAAAAACATTCAGTACTTC. Its translation is CASSLTGTAKNIQYF.

The chain carries TRBV29-1 and TRBJ1-1; D gene uncertain. The CDR3 has 11 residues. Trimming pared 3 bases from V and 0 bases from J, leaving 2 bases between. Per the germline V gene, CDR1 is SQVTM and CDR2 is ANQGSEA. The chain's CDR3 is CSVDMNTEAFF. The CDR3 DNA reads as TGCAGCGTTGACATGAACACTGAAGCTTTCTTT.

This chain links TRBV29-1 with TRBJ2-3, with TRBD1 matching 10 bases. Germline V gene lookup returns CDR1 SQVTM and CDR2 ANQGSEA. The CDR3 contains 13 residues. V lost 7 bases to trimming and J lost 4 bases; unmatched junction nucleotides: 5. The CDR3 loop reads CSAGDRGADTQYF. CDR3 sequence (DNA): TGCAGCGCCGGGGACAGGGGTGCAGATACGCAGTATTTT.